What follows are 28 T cell receptor beta chains derived from one specimen sequenced in a study of spatial heterogeneity in lung cancer. The time point denotes: sample taken at primary tumor resection. Whole RNA came from tumor, nontumor lung or frozen PBMC and was sequenced without being sorted. Each CDR3 protein gets one entry after TCRdb re-called the 5' RACE reads with MiXCR. Among about 13,000 distinct CDR3 sequences, 5.2% were seen once, and the ten largest hold around a third. The sequencing here drew on lung tumor tissue, taken at surgery. The receptors originated from a human donor with early-stage non-small cell lung cancer.

The sample holds many counts of this clonotype. With the library built for alpha chains, this beta chain is off target and its frequency is not meaningful. The rearrangement links TRBV11-2 to TRBJ2-7; D call uncertain. CDR1 and CDR2 (germline): SGHAT, FQNNGV. The ends were cut back, 6 bases at V and 4 bases at J, with 16 bases in the middle. The CDR3 has 14 amino acids. This CDR3 reads CASRGIQTAYEQYV. CDR3 bases: TGTGCCAGCAGAGGGATTCAAACGGCTTACGAGCAGTACGTC.

This clonotype occurred many times. This beta chain represents an off-target read in a library built for alpha chains; its size is of limited meaning. This chain uses TRBV6-5 with TRBJ1-6; no clear D. The V and J ends lost 0 bases and 7 bases respectively, with 13 bases between them. Per germline, CDR1 MNHEY and CDR2 SVGAGI. The CDR3 runs to 16 residues. The DNA for the CDR3 is TGTGCCAGCAGTTACTCCAGGTCGGGAGGAAATTCACCCCTCCACTTT. Translated, it gives CASSYSRSGGNSPLHF.

On this clonotype itself: Little can be read into the size of this beta chain, an off-target read in a library designed for alpha chains. This chain uses TRBV12-2 with TRBJ2-3; TRBD2 was called by the table and not checked on the DNA. TRBV12-2 is flagged as a pseudogene. This CDR3 is 15 amino acids long. Here the CDR3 DNA reads TGTGCAAGTCGCCTATCGGGGCCCTTCCCAGATACGCAGTATTTT. Protein product: CASRLSGPFPDTQYF.

This clonotype was seen repeatedly, ten times or more. This beta chain lies outside the target of a library built for alpha chains; its clone size means little. CDR3 in amino acids: CASSISGGVDTQYF. The DNA of the CDR3 is TGTGCCAGTAGTATCAGCGGGGGGGTTGATACGCAGTATTTT. The chain carries TRBV19 and TRBJ2-3; 10 nucleotides agree with TRBD2. Germline V CDR1 and CDR2: LNHDA, SQIVND (reference sequence). The CDR3 is made up of 14 amino acids. V lost 3 bases to trimming and J lost 6 bases; unmatched junction nucleotides: 3.

This clonotype was picked up many times. This beta chain was picked up by a library intended for alpha chains and is off target, so its count carries little meaning. V gene TRBV21-1 combines with J gene TRBJ1-5. TRBV21-1 is a documented pseudogene. CDR3 size: 14 residues. The CDR3 is CAITRVGIDQPQHF. The CDR3, as DNA: TGTGCCATAACAAGGGTAGGGATCGATCAGCCCCAGCATTTT.

Judged by abundance, this clonotype is medium-sized (0.01 to 0.1%). Found in a library prepared for alpha chains, this beta chain is an off-target read, and its abundance has little meaning. The rearrangement joins TRBV7-8 to TRBJ2-3; D is perhaps TRBD1 or TRBD2 (5 bases each). This CDR3 has 15 amino acids. Germline assignment: CDR1 SGHVS and CDR2 FQNEAQ. V gave up 5 bases and J gave up 1 base, with 13 bases separating them. The CDR3, as DNA: TGTGCCAGCAGCCCCGGGACCTTCCGCACAGATACGCAGTATTTT. Translated, it gives CASSPGTFRTDTQYF.

By sample share, this clonotype is medium-sized. This beta chain is off target for a library built for alpha chains, so its abundance means little. V usage is TRBV12-3 or TRBV12-4 and J usage is TRBJ1-4; 12 nucleotides agree with TRBD1. The CDR3 totals 15 residues. J gave up 8 bases and V 4 bases, and 5 bases lay outside the gene matches. The CDR3 loop reads CASSWDRGRDEKLFF. In DNA, the CDR3 is TGTGCCAGCAGTTGGGACAGGGGGCGCGACGAAAAACTGTTTTTT.

There are many counts of this clonotype. Little can be read into the size of this beta chain, an off-target read in a library designed for alpha chains. The chain has TRBV6-2 or TRBV6-3 and TRBJ1-5, with TRBD1 identical over 10 bases. Trimming cost V 6 bases and J 7 bases; bases outside gene matches: 6. Germline-derived CDR1 and CDR2 are MNHEY and SVGEGT. CDR3 length: 14 amino acids. CDR3 loop: CASSRGTGVQPQHF. DNA of the CDR3: TGTGCCAGCAGCCGCGGGACAGGGGTCCAGCCCCAGCATTTT.

This clonotype came up many times. This beta chain is off target for a library built for alpha chains, so its abundance means little. This chain connects TRBV3-1 to TRBJ1-6; 11 nucleotides align to TRBD1. The germline gives CDR1 LGHDT, CDR2 YNNKEL (reference sequence). With V trimmed by 4 bases and J by 14 bases, 4 bases remained unmatched. The CDR3 runs 13 residues. The chain's CDR3 is CASSRGQGAALHF. CDR3 DNA sequence: TGTGCCAGCAGCCGTGGACAGGGGGCGGCCCTCCACTTT. The entire variable domain, with the rest obtained from reference TRBV3-1 and TRBJ1-6, is as follows: DTAVSQTPKYLVTQMGNDKSIKCEQNLGHDTMYWYKQDSKKFLKIMFSYNNKELIINETVPNRFSPKSPDKAHLNLHINSLELGDSAVYFCASSRGQGAALHFGNGTRLTVT.

This clonotype was picked up many times. This beta chain is a stray read from a library made for alpha chains; its abundance is not meaningful. The chain combines TRBV29-1 with TRBJ2-1, with TRBD2 matching 12 bases. The ends lost 8 bases at V and 7 bases at J; junction bases unmatched: 9. The CDR3 spans 14 residues. Germline CDR1 and CDR2: SQVTM and ANQGSEA. The CDR3, as DNA: TGCAGCTCACAGAGGACTAGCGGGATAAATGAGCAGTTCTTC. Protein sequence: CSSQRTSGINEQFF.

This clonotype was counted ten times or more. This beta chain is an unintended read in a library built for alpha chains; its size means little. The chain combines TRBV7-2 with TRBJ1-1; no clear D gene. The length of the CDR3 is 14 residues. The germline V gene encodes CDR1 SGHTA and CDR2 FQGNSA. V lost 8 bases, J lost 0 bases, and 13 bases lay in between. The CDR3 region has the DNA TGTGCCAGCCTTCCCTCCTCGGTGAACACTGAAGCTTTCTTT. The encoded protein is CASLPSSVNTEAFF.

At least ten counts were recorded for this clonotype. This beta chain lies outside the target of a library built for alpha chains; its clone size means little. This rearrangement joins TRBV30 to TRBJ1-4; tentatively, D is TRBD1 (6 bases). The CDR3 has 14 amino acids. Germline V lookup: CDR1 GTSNPN, CDR2 SVGIG (reference sequence). Trimming pared 4 bases from V and 1 base from J, leaving 10 bases between. CDR3 nucleotides: TGTGCCTGGACACAGGGAGGAACTAATGAAAAACTGTTTTTT. Its protein is CAWTQGGTNEKLFF. The full variable domain, with the rest looked up from reference TRBV30 and TRBJ1-4, is SQTIHQWPATLVQPVGSPLSLECTVEGTSNPNLYWYRQAAGRGLQLLFYSVGIGQISSEVPQNLSASRPQDRQFILSSKKLLLSDSGFYLCAWTQGGTNEKLFFGSGTQLSVL.

This clonotype appeared many times. The library was prepared for alpha chains; this beta chain is a stray read, so its frequency means little. The V and J genes are TRBV6-5 and TRBJ2-3; D may be TRBD1 (6 bases). V dropped 6 bases and J dropped 5 bases, with 9 bases sitting between them. Germline CDR1 MNHEY, CDR2 SVGAGI. The CDR3 has 12 amino acids. The chain's CDR3 is CASRSQGDTQYF. The CDR3 DNA reads TGTGCCAGCAGGTCACAGGGAGATACGCAGTATTTT.

In this sample, this clonotype is medium-sized. This beta chain came through as a stray read in a library set up for alpha chains, and its size says little. This chain uses TRBV29-1 with TRBJ2-1, with 11 bases identical to TRBD2. CDR1 is SQVTM and CDR2 is ANQGSEA in the germline V gene. This CDR3 has 15 amino acids. V gave up 5 bases and J gave up 9 bases; unmatched junction bases: 12. CDR3 sequence: CSVQRLAGRFSEQFF. The CDR3 DNA is TGCAGCGTTCAACGACTAGCGGGACGATTTTCTGAGCAGTTCTTC.

This clonotype occurred many times. With the library built for alpha chains, this beta chain is off target and its frequency is not meaningful. The chain uses TRBV2 and TRBJ1-6; D not certain. This CDR3 comprises 15 residues. V was clipped by 3 bases and J by 6 bases, with 12 bases between them. CDR1 is SNHLY, CDR2 FYNNEI, per germline. CDR3 region: CASSDSVRFNSPLHF. CDR3 nucleotide sequence: TGTGCCAGCAGTGACTCCGTCAGGTTTAATTCACCCCTCCACTTT.

Many counts were recorded for this clonotype. This beta chain was picked up by a library intended for alpha chains and is off target, so its count carries little meaning. V gene TRBV14 combines with J gene TRBJ2-2; unclear D gene. Germline V gene lookup returns CDR1 SGHDN and CDR2 FVKESK. V was clipped by 1 base and J by 5 bases, with 8 bases between them. The CDR3 is 14 amino acids. The CDR3 DNA reads as TGTGCCAGCAGCCAAGTCGGCGGTACCGGGGAGCTGTTTTTT. This gives the protein CASSQVGGTGELFF.

A note on this clonotype: Because this beta chain is a stray read in a library intended to capture alpha chains, its abundance should not be given much weight. This chain joins TRBV30 and TRBJ2-1, with TRBD2 matching 13 bases. With V trimmed by 3 bases and J by 6 bases, 11 bases remained unmatched. Germline CDR1 and CDR2: GTSNPN and SVGIG (reference sequence). This CDR3 spans 17 amino acids. This CDR3 reads CAWRPPGTSGVFNEQFF. The CDR3 bases are TGTGCCTGGAGGCCTCCCGGGACTAGCGGGGTTTTCAATGAGCAGTTCTTC. The full variable domain, rest sourced from reference TRBV30 and TRBJ2-1, is SQTIHQWPATLVQPVGSPLSLECTVEGTSNPNLYWYRQAAGRGLQLLFYSVGIGQISSEVPQNLSASRPQDRQFILSSKKLLLSDSGFYLCAWRPPGTSGVFNEQFFGPGTRLTVL.

As for this clonotype: The library was designed around alpha chains, so this beta chain is a stray read whose abundance carries little weight. J is TRBJ2-5 and V is TRBV20-1, with 8 bases aligning to TRBD1. After removal of 1 base from V and 5 bases from J, the junction contained 3 bases not matched to a gene. The CDR3 totals 13 residues. CDR1 and CDR2 (germline): DFQATT, SNEGSKA (reference sequence). As DNA, the CDR3 is TGCAGTGCTAGAGGACAGGGGTGGGAGACCCAGTACTTC. Residues: CSARGQGWETQYF.

By share, this clonotype ranks as medium-sized. This beta chain was picked up by a library intended for alpha chains and is off target, so its count carries little meaning. The chain employs TRBV7-2 and TRBJ2-1; D gene uncertain. Germline loops: CDR1 SGHTA, CDR2 FQGNSA. The CDR3 consists of 15 residues. The ends were cut back, 4 bases at V and 9 bases at J, with 19 bases in the middle. The CDR3 bases are TGTGCCAGCAGCTCGACCGTAATTAAACGCGGTGAGCAGTTCTTC. It is translated as CASSSTVIKRGEQFF.

This clonotype was found a few times. This beta chain appears as a stray read in a library generated for alpha chains; its size is not informative. The chain uses TRBV10-3 and TRBJ2-7; no reliable D call. CDR1 ENHRY and CDR2 SYGVKD come from the germline V gene. Trimming pared 0 bases from V and 2 bases from J, leaving 2 bases between. There are 12 residues in the CDR3. In DNA form, the CDR3 reads TGTGCCATCAGTGAGTCCACCTACGAGCAGTACTTC. Translation gives CAISESTYEQYF.

This clonotype has more than one count but fewer than ten. Since the library was made to target alpha chains, this beta chain is a stray read and its abundance is not meaningful. The chain recombines TRBV4-1 with TRBJ1-2, with a tentative D call TRBD1 (5 bases). Trimming shortened V by 3 bases and J by 0 bases, and 14 bases separated the two germline ends. This CDR3 contains 16 residues. Germline V gives CDR1 MGHRA, CDR2 YSYEKL. CDR3 nucleotide sequence: TGCGCCAGCAGCCAGGGAATAGACAGTCCTAACTATGGCTACACCTTC. It is translated as CASSQGIDSPNYGYTF.

The sample holds many counts of this clonotype. The library was designed around alpha chains, so this beta chain is a stray read whose abundance carries little weight. The rearrangement uses TRBV29-1 and TRBJ1-4, with 7 positions matching TRBD1. Germline V lookup: CDR1 SQVTM, CDR2 ANQGSEA. Germline trimming cut 7 bases from V and 6 bases from J; bases unmatched to any gene: 11. The length of the CDR3 is 14 residues. CDR3 DNA sequence: TGCAGCGCCGCGGGACAGTTGGGGGATGAAAAACTGTTTTTT. Translating gives CSAAGQLGDEKLFF.

This clonotype was seen at least ten times. In a library made to pick up alpha chains, this beta chain is a stray read with a size that means little. The genes are TRBV7-8 and TRBJ2-3; D may match TRBD1 or TRBD2 (5 bases each). CDR1 is SGHVS, CDR2 FQNEAQ, per germline. The CDR3 totals 15 residues. Trimming left V 6 bases short and J 2 bases short, with 15 bases between. The CDR3 DNA reads TGTGCCAGCAGGGGGGTTCAGGCAATCACAGATACGCAGTATTTT. Translating it yields CASRGVQAITDTQYF.

In regard to this clonotype: A much larger clone lies a single base off, so this may be a read error. This beta chain is off target for a library built for alpha chains, so its abundance means little. The genes are TRBV15 and TRBJ2-5; no clear D gene. V dropped 1 base and J dropped 3 bases, with 9 bases sitting between them. The CDR3 has 14 residues. Germline assignment: CDR1 LNHNV and CDR2 YYDKDF (reference sequence). CDR3 protein: CATSRVERKETQYF. CDR3 coding DNA: TGTGCCACCAGCAGAGTAGAACGGAAAGAGACCCAGTACTTC.

This clonotype came up many times. Little can be read into the size of this beta chain, an off-target read in a library designed for alpha chains. The rearrangement links TRBV6-5 to TRBJ2-1; 9 nucleotides align to TRBD2. V dropped 0 bases and J dropped 5; count of bases not matched to a gene: 2. The CDR3 covers 15 residues. Germline V gives CDR1 MNHEY, CDR2 SVGAGI. The CDR3 nucleotides are TGTGCCAGCAGTTACTCGACTAGCGGCCACAATGAGCAGTTCTTC. Its protein product is CASSYSTSGHNEQFF.

The sample holds many counts of this clonotype. The library was prepared for alpha chains; this beta chain is a stray read, so its frequency means little. The chain uses TRBV20-1 and TRBJ2-3, with 10 bases matching TRBD2. Germline assignment: CDR1 DFQATT and CDR2 SNEGSKA (reference sequence). J was trimmed by 3 bases and V by 2 bases; bases with no gene match: 20. The CDR3 sequence is 20 residues long. The CDR3 sequence is CSARSPTPSGSWVVTDTQYF. DNA for the CDR3: TGCAGTGCTAGATCCCCAACTCCTAGCGGGAGTTGGGTTGTAACAGATACGCAGTATTTT.

The sample holds many counts of this clonotype. In a library made to pick up alpha chains, this beta chain is a stray read with a size that means little. The chain recombines TRBV20-1 with TRBJ2-1; 10 bases agree with TRBD1. Germline lookup yields CDR1 DFQATT and CDR2 SNEGSKA (reference sequence). The CDR3 spans 16 residues. V gave up 3 bases and J gave up 8 bases; unmatched junction bases: 13. CDR3 loop: CSASLLVTGGWDEQFF. CDR3 in DNA: TGCAGTGCTAGTCTCCTAGTGACAGGGGGCTGGGATGAGCAGTTCTTC.

There are many counts of this clonotype. Found in a library prepared for alpha chains, this beta chain is an off-target read, and its abundance has little meaning. CDR3: CASSLTVAYEQYF. CDR3 DNA: TGTGCCAGCAGCTTGACAGTAGCCTACGAGCAGTACTTC. This sequence joins TRBV5-6 and TRBJ2-7; D call uncertain. Germline CDR1 is SGHDT and CDR2 is YYEEEE. The CDR3 has 13 amino acids. Trimming stripped 1 base from V and 2 bases from J, with 7 bases between.